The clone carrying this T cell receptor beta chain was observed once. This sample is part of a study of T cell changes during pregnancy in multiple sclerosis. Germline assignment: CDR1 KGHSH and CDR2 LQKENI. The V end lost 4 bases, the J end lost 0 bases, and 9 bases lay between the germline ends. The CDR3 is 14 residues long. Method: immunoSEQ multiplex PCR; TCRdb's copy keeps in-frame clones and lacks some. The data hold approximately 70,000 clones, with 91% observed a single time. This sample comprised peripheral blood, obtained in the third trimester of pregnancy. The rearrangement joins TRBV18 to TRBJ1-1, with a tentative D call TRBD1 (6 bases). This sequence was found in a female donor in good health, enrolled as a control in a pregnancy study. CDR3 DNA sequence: TGTGCCAGCTCACGCGACAGGATGAACACTGAAGCTTTCTTT. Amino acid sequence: CASSRDRMNTEAFF.